These 14 T cell receptor beta chains were sequenced from one sample in a study of monozygotic twins with cystic fibrosis. TCRdb's table, derived via immunoSEQ multiplex PCR, lists solely in-frame clones and lacks some. The sample lists 9,500 to 12,000 clones; over 99% were seen once. The sample consisted of blood. The source is a man younger than 30 with cystic fibrosis.

V gene TRBV5-1 combines with J gene TRBJ2-5; the D gene is possibly TRBD2 (6 bases). The CDR3 length is 12 residues. In germline, CDR1 is SGHRS, CDR2 YFSETQ. V lost 5 bases and J 7 bases, leaving 12 bases between the germline ends. The CDR3 loop reads CASRSGEGTQYF. In DNA form, the CDR3 reads TGCGCCAGCAGGTCGGGAGAGGGGACCCAGTACTTC.

The CDR3 DNA follows: TGTGCCAGCAGCTGGGTTAGCACAGATACGCAGTATTTT. Its protein product is CASSWVSTDTQYF. This chain links TRBV7-2 with TRBJ2-3; D not resolved. This CDR3 contains 13 residues. Trimming removed 4 bases at V and 0 bases at J, with 5 bases between. Per germline, CDR1 SGHTA and CDR2 FQGNSA.

This clone came up once. V gene TRBV4-1 combines with J gene TRBJ2-2, with a possible D match to TRBD2 (5 bases). Germline V gives CDR1 MGHRA, CDR2 YSYEKL. With 4 bases removed from V and 0 bases from J, the gap between germline ends came to 24 bases. CDR3 length: 20 residues. The CDR3 DNA follows: TGCGCCAGCAGCCCAAAGCTTAACCGCGCGGGCGATCCGAACACCGGGGAGCTGTTTTTT. Protein sequence: CASSPKLNRAGDPNTGELFF.

The V and J genes are TRBV30 and TRBJ2-2; unclear D gene. The CDR3 is 19 amino acids. V was cut by 1 base and J by 5 bases, with 26 bases left in between. CDR1 and CDR2 (germline): GTSNPN, SVGIG (reference sequence). The CDR3 DNA reads as TGTGCCTGGAGTGGTGGCACGAGGCTTCCATGGGAACAAACCGGGGAGCTGTTTTTT. Translation: CAWSGGTRLPWEQTGELFF.

This clone was picked up one time. The J gene is TRBJ1-2, the V gene TRBV25-1, with TRBD1 as a possible D gene (5 bases). Germline assignment: CDR1 MGHDK and CDR2 SYGVNS. Trimming cost V 1 base and J 4 bases, with 19 bases left between them. This CDR3 comprises 17 residues. The CDR3 sequence is CASSESVSWGRVYGYTF. The CDR3 region has the DNA TGTGCCAGCAGTGAATCCGTCAGCTGGGGGAGAGTCTATGGCTACACCTTC.

This rearrangement joins TRBV4-3 to TRBJ2-3, with TRBD2 matching 7 bases. The CDR3 consists of 17 residues. CDR1 and CDR2 from the germline V gene are LGHNA and YSLEER. V was pared by 0 bases and J by 0 bases, with 6 bases of the junction left unmatched. The CDR3, as DNA: TGCGCCAGCAGCCAAGATCGGGAGGTTTTGAGCACAGATACGCAGTATTTT. It translates to CASSQDREVLSTDTQYF.

The chain recombines TRBV19 with TRBJ2-5; 8 bases line up with TRBD1. With 7 bases clipped from V and 5 bases from J, the junction kept 6 bases outside the gene matches. There are 13 residues in the CDR3. CDR1 and CDR2 from the germline V gene are LNHDA and SQIVND (reference sequence). The CDR3 sequence: CASNQGQGETQYF. For the CDR3, the DNA is TGTGCCAGTAACCAAGGACAGGGTGAGACCCAGTACTTC.

CDR3 amino acids: CATSGSGYGYTF. CDR3 DNA: TGTGCCACCAGCGGATCAGGGTACGGCTACACCTTC. The genes are TRBV15 and TRBJ1-2, with TRBD1 as a possible D gene (5 bases). Germline lookup yields CDR1 LNHNV and CDR2 YYDKDF (reference sequence). CDR3 size: 12 residues. Trimming left V 5 bases short and J 8 bases short, with 12 bases between.

The chain is built from TRBV10-3 and TRBJ2-3; tentatively, D is TRBD1 (6 bases). The ends were cut back, 3 bases at V and 6 bases at J, with 10 bases in the middle. This CDR3 is built from 13 residues. Looked up from germline, CDR1 is ENHRY and CDR2 is SYGVKD. The CDR3 sequence: CAISDGTGDTQYF. In nucleotides, the CDR3 is TGTGCCATCAGTGACGGTACAGGGGATACGCAGTATTTT.

The rearrangement links TRBV6-6 to TRBJ2-7; 7 bases match TRBD1. CDR1 and CDR2 from the germline V gene are MNHNY and SVGAGI (reference sequence). V shed 8 bases, J shed 4 bases, and the junction held 8 bases outside the gene matches. This CDR3 is 13 amino acids long. The CDR3 region has the DNA TGTGCCAGCGCGCAAAGACAGGGTTACGAGCAGTACTTC. The encoded protein is CASAQRQGYEQYF.

This rearrangement joins TRBV19 to TRBJ1-1, with D possibly TRBD1 on 6 matching bases. This CDR3 is 13 amino acids long. The germline V gene has CDR1 LNHDA and CDR2 SQIVND (reference sequence). The V gene lost 7 bases and the J gene lost 0 bases, with 9 bases spanning the gap. CDR3 nucleotide sequence: TGTGCCAGTAAGACAGGACTGAACACTGAAGCTTTCTTT. Its protein product is CASKTGLNTEAFF.

V gene TRBV15 combines with J gene TRBJ2-7, with 8 bases fitting TRBD2. The V segment lost 0 bases and the J segment 6 bases; nucleotides outside the gene matches: 7. The CDR3 totals 15 residues. Germline lookup yields CDR1 LNHNV and CDR2 YYDKDF (reference sequence). CDR3 nucleotide sequence: TGTGCCACCAGCAGAGATAGGCTTAGCGGGGCCGAGCAGTACTTC. Translation gives CATSRDRLSGAEQYF.

The V gene is TRBV30, the J gene TRBJ1-1, with D uncertain. This CDR3 comprises 12 residues. V lost 1 base to trimming and J lost 4 bases, with 7 bases between them. Germline CDR1 is GTSNPN and CDR2 is SVGIG (reference sequence). In DNA, the CDR3 is TGTGCCTGGAGTGGAGCTCCCACTGAAGCTTTCTTT. Protein: CAWSGAPTEAFF. Looking up the rest from reference TRBV30 and TRBJ1-1 gives the full variable domain: SQTIHQWPATLVQPVGSPLSLECTVEGTSNPNLYWYRQAAGRGLQLLFYSVGIGQISSEVPQNLSASRPQDRQFILSSKKLLLSDSGFYLCAWSGAPTEAFFGQGTRLTVV.

The genes are TRBV7-3 and TRBJ2-2, with D possibly being TRBD1 (6 bases). Germline CDR1 and CDR2: SGHTA and FQGTGA. The CDR3 runs 16 residues. V lost 3 bases and J lost 0, with 11 bases in between. The chain's CDR3 is CASSFNRAANTGELFF. DNA of the CDR3: TGTGCCAGCAGCTTCAACAGGGCCGCGAACACCGGGGAGCTGTTTTTT.